Sequencing of this T cell receptor beta chain was carried out in a study of cytomegalovirus exposure and HLA in healthy donors. Findings and limits, study-wide: The analysis excluded some indistinguishable V segments, including TRBV6-2 and TRBV6-3. In a later analysis, across HLA loci, associated TCR counts were highest for DRB1, lowest for HLA-C. In a later analysis, productive TCRs from donors in an Asian-associated ancestry cluster reportedly carried fewer N-insertions than the cohort mean.

Vbeta (60) and Jbeta (13) primers were used in the PCR. Method: immunoSEQ multiplex PCR; TCRdb's copy keeps in-frame clones and lacks some. The sample lists 110,000 to 150,000 clones, around four fifths seen once, with over 2.5% in the top ten. Likely unrecorded immune exposures existed in these nominally healthy donors. The length of the CDR3 is 15 residues. Trimming stripped 3 bases from V and 3 bases from J, with 14 bases between. Per the germline V gene, CDR1 is SEHNR and CDR2 is FQNEAQ (reference sequence). This clone was seen just once. Antigen specificity is unknown. The chain recombines TRBV7-9 with TRBJ1-2, with unresolved D. This clonotype was sampled from a female donor in good health and CMV-seronegative. The specimen was PBMCs. The CDR3 DNA sequence: TGTGCCAGCAGCTTGGGCCTTCGGTTCGACTATGGCTACACCTTC. Protein: CASSLGLRFDYGYTF.